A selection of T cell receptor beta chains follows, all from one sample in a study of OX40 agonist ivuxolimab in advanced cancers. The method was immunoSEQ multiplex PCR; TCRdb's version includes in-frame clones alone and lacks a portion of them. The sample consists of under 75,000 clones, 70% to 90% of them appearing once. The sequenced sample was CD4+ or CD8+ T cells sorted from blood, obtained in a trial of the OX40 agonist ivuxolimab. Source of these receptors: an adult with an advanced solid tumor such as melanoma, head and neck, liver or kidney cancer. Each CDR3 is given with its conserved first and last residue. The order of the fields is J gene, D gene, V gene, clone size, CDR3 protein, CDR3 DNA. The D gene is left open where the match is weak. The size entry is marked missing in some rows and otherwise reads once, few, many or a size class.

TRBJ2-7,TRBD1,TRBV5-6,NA,CASSLDRGRDDEQYF,TGTGCCAGCAGCTTAGACAGGGGTCGGGACGACGAGCAGTACTTC
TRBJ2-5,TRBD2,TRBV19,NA,CASRSGGETQYF,TGTGCCAGTAGATCCGGGGGGGAGACCCAGTACTTC
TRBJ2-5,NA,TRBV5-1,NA,CASSLPGEETQYF,TGCGCCAGCAGCTTGCCAGGGGAAGAGACCCAGTACTTC
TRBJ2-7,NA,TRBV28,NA,CASSPNGQPRSYEQYF,TGTGCCAGCAGTCCGAATGGACAGCCTCGGTCTTACGAGCAGTACTTC
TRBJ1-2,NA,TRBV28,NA,CASSPGTADIYGYTF,TGTGCCAGCAGTCCAGGGACTGCTGATATCTATGGCTACACCTTC
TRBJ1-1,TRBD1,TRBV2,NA,CASSRRTGSPEAFF,TGTGCCAGCAGTCGTCGGACAGGGAGCCCTGAAGCTTTCTTT
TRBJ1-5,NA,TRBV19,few,CASSMVDQPQHF,TGTGCCAGTAGTATGGTAGATCAGCCCCAGCATTTT
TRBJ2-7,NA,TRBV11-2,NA,CASSVSFLTYEQYF,TGTGCCAGCAGCGTTTCATTTCTCACCTACGAGCAGTACTTC
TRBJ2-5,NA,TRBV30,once,CAWQRAMETQYF,TGTGCCTGGCAGAGGGCCATGGAGACCCAGTACTTC
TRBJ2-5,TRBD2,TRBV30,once,CAWAGTSAPGETQYF,TGTGCCTGGGCCGGGACTAGCGCGCCTGGGGAGACCCAGTACTTC
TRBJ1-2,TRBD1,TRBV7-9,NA,CASSLTGGVGYTF,TGTGCCAGCAGCTTGACAGGGGGCGTTGGCTACACCTTC
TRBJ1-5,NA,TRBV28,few,CASSFGSGAQHF,TGTGCCAGCAGTTTTGGATCAGGGGCCCAGCATTTT
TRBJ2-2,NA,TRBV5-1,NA,CASSFLPGDTGELFF,TGCGCCAGCAGCTTTCTGCCAGGGGACACCGGGGAGCTGTTTTTT
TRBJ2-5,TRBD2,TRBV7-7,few,CASSTGLAGSPNQETQYF,TGTGCCAGCAGTACCGGACTAGCGGGAAGCCCTAACCAAGAGACCCAGTACTTC
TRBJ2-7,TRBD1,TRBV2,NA,CASRRDRHSYEQYF,TGTGCCAGCAGAAGGGACAGGCACTCCTACGAGCAGTACTTC
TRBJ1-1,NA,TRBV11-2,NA,CASSFRLNTEAFF,TGTGCCAGCAGCTTCCGTTTGAACACTGAAGCTTTCTTT
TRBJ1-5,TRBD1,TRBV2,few,CASRDRGRTQHF,TGTGCCAGCAGGGACAGGGGGCGAACCCAGCATTTT
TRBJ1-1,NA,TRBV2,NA,CASRITVPNTEAFF,TGTGCCAGCAGGATAACAGTCCCGAACACTGAAGCTTTCTTT
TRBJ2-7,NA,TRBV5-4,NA,CASSLGGTYAFYEQYF,TGTGCCAGCAGCTTGGGCGGGACATATGCTTTCTACGAGCAGTACTTC
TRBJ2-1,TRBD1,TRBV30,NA,CAWSRQGIEYNEQFF,TGTGCCTGGAGTCGACAGGGTATTGAGTACAATGAGCAGTTCTTC
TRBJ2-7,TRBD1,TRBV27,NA,CASSLGAPGQGFYEQYF,TGTGCCAGCAGTTTAGGCGCCCCGGGACAGGGTTTCTACGAGCAGTACTTC
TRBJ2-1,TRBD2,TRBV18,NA,CASSPGTSGSRIINEQFF,TGTGCCAGCTCACCCGGGACTAGCGGGAGTCGCATTATCAATGAGCAGTTCTTC
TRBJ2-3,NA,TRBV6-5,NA,CASSNPGRGDTQYF,TGTGCCAGCAGTAACCCGGGACGAGGGGATACGCAGTATTTT
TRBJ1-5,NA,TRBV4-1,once,CASSQELRGFNQPQHF,TGCGCCAGCAGCCAAGAGCTCCGGGGGTTCAATCAGCCCCAGCATTTT
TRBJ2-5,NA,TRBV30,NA,CAWSVPTPLSGTQYF,TGTGCCTGGAGTGTACCAACTCCACTCTCGGGGACCCAGTACTTC
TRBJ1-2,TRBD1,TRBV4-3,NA,CASSLRTGDYGYTF,TGCGCCAGCAGCCTCCGGACAGGGGACTATGGCTACACCTTC
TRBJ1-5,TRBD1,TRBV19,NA,CASTRLAGGGQPQHF,TGTGCCAGTACCCGGCTGGCAGGGGGTGGACAGCCCCAGCATTTT
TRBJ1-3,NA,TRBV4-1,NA,CASSQDVGLYSGNTIYF,TGCGCCAGCAGCCAAGATGTCGGCCTTTACTCTGGAAACACCATATATTTT
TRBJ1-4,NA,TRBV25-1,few,CASSLGNEKLFF,TGTGCCAGCAGTTTGGGGAATGAAAAACTGTTTTTT
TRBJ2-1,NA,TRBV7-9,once,CASSLEGSKNEQFF,TGTGCCAGCAGCTTGGAGGGTAGCAAAAATGAGCAGTTCTTC
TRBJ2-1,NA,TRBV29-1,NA,CSVEGGALQSYNEQFF,TGCAGCGTTGAGGGTGGGGCCCTCCAGAGCTACAATGAGCAGTTCTTC
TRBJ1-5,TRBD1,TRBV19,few,CASSTGQGGNQPQHF,TGTGCCAGTAGTACTGGACAGGGCGGGAATCAGCCCCAGCATTTT
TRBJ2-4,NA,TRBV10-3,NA,CAISAEGLAKNIQYF,TGTGCCATCAGTGCAGAGGGGCTAGCCAAAAACATTCAGTACTTC
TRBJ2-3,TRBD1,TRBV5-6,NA,CASSRQGAGTDTQYF,TGTGCCAGCAGCCGACAGGGGGCCGGGACAGATACGCAGTATTTT
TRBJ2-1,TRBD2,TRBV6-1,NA,CASSDRGEREGNEQFF,TGTGCCAGCAGTGACAGGGGGGAGCGGGAGGGTAATGAGCAGTTCTTC
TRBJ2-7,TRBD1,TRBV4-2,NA,CASSHTQGEAYEQYF,TGTGCCAGCAGCCATACACAGGGGGAAGCCTACGAGCAGTACTTC
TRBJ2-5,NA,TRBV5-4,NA,CASSFGVTETQYF,TGTGCCAGCAGCTTTGGAGTTACGGAGACCCAGTACTTC
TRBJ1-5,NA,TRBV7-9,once,CASSLVANQPQHF,TGTGCCAGCAGCTTAGTGGCCAATCAGCCCCAGCATTTT
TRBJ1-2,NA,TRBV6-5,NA,CASSPGTSTLYGYTF,TGTGCCAGCAGCCCCGGGACTTCCACCTTATATGGCTACACCTTC
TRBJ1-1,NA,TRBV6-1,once,CASSHRASTEAFF,TGTGCCAGCAGCCACAGGGCCTCCACTGAAGCTTTCTTT
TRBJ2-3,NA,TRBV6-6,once,CASSRRTDTQYF,TGTGCCAGCAGCCGACGCACAGATACGCAGTATTTT
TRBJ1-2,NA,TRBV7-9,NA,CASSRRTVGGYTF,TGTGCCAGCAGCCGTCGGACGGTCGGCGGCTACACCTTC
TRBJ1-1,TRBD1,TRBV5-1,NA,CASSTQGEDTEAFF,TGCGCCAGCAGCACACAGGGGGAGGACACTGAAGCTTTCTTT
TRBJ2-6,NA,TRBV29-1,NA,CSVRESSGANVLTF,TGCAGCGTTAGAGAGAGCTCTGGGGCCAACGTCCTGACTTTC
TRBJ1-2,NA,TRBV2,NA,CASSVSGDYGYTF,TGTGCCAGCAGTGTCTCAGGGGACTATGGCTACACCTTC
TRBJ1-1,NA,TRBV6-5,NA,CASSYSTRRTSTEAFF,TGTGCCAGCAGTTACTCCACGAGGAGGACCTCCACTGAAGCTTTCTTT
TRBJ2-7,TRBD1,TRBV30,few,CAWSFGTGRYYEQYF,TGTGCCTGGAGTTTCGGGACAGGGCGATACTACGAGCAGTACTTC
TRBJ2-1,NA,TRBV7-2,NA,CASSPVSYNEQFF,TGTGCCAGCAGCCCTGTCTCCTACAATGAGCAGTTCTTC
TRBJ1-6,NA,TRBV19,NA,CASSMEGQFMGGNSPLHF,TGTGCCAGTAGTATGGAAGGACAGTTTATGGGGGGGAATTCACCCCTCCACTTT
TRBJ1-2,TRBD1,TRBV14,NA,CASSGQGYGYTF,TGTGCCAGCAGCGGACAGGGGTATGGCTACACCTTC
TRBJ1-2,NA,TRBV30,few,CAGARSNGYTF,TGTGCCGGGGCCCGGAGTAATGGCTACACCTTC
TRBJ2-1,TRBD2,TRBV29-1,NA,CSVTRTSSYNEQFF,TGCAGCGTGACGAGGACTAGCTCCTACAATGAGCAGTTCTTC
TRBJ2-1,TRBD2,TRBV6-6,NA,CASATSGVASYNEQFF,TGTGCCAGCGCGACTAGCGGGGTAGCCTCCTACAATGAGCAGTTCTTC
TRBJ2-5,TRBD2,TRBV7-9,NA,CASSREGLAIQETQYF,TGTGCCAGCAGCCGGGAGGGACTAGCGATCCAAGAGACCCAGTACTTC
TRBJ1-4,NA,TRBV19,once,CASRMGSGAGEKLFF,TGTGCCAGTAGGATGGGTTCAGGGGCGGGAGAAAAACTGTTTTTT
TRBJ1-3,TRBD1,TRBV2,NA,CASSEGQGFGNTIYF,TGTGCCAGCAGTGAGGGACAGGGGTTCGGAAACACCATATATTTT
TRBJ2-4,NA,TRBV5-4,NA,CASSLETAAGNIQYF,TGTGCCAGCAGCTTGGAGACAGCCGCAGGAAACATTCAGTACTTC
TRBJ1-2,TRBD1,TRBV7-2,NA,CASSRLLPGQTINYGYTF,TGTGCCAGCAGCCGCTTACTACCGGGACAGACTATAAACTATGGCTACACCTTC
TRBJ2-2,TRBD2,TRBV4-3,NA,CASRGSFSGANTGELFF,TGCGCCAGCAGGGGTTCGTTTAGCGGGGCGAACACCGGGGAGCTGTTTTTT